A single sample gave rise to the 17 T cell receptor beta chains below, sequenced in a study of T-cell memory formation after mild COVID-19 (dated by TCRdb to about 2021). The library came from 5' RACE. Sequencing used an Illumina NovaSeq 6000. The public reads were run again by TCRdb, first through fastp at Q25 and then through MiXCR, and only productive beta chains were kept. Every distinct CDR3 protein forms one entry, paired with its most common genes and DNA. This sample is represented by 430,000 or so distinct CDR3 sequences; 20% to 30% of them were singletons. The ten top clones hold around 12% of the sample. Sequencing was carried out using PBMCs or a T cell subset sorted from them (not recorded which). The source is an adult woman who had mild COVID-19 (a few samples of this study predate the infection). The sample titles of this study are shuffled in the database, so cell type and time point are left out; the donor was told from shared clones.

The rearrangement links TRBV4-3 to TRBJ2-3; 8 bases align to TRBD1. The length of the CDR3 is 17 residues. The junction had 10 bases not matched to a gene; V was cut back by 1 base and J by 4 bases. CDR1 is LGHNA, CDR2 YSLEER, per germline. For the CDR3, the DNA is TGCGCCAGCAGCCAAGTGTGGCCCAGGGGGCGCCCAGATACGCAGTATTTT. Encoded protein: CASSQVWPRGRPDTQYF.

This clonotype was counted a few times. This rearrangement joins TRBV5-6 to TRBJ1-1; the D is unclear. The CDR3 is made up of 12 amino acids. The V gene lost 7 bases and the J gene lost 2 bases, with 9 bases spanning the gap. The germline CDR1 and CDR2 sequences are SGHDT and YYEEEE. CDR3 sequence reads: CASEGGNTEAFF. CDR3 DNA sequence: TGTGCCAGCGAGGGAGGAAACACTGAAGCTTTCTTT.

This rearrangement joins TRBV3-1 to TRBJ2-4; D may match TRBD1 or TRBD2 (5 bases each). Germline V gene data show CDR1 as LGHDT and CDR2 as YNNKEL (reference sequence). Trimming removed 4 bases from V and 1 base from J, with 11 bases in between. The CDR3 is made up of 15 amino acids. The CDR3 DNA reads TGTGCCAGCAGCCCTGTCGGGGCGGCCAAAAACATTCAGTACTTC. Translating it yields CASSPVGAAKNIQYF.

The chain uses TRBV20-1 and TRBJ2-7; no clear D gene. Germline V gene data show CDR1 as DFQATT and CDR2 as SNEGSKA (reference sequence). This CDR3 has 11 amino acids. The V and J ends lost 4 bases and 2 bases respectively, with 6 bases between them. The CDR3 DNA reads TGCAGTGCTAACAACCCCTACGAGCAGTACTTC. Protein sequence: CSANNPYEQYF.

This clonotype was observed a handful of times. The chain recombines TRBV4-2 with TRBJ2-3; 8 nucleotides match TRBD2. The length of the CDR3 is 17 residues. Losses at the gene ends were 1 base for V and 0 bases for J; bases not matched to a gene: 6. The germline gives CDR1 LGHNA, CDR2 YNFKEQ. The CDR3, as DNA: TGTGCCAGCAGCCAAGTCGGATCGGGAGGGAGCACAGATACGCAGTATTTT. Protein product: CASSQVGSGGSTDTQYF.

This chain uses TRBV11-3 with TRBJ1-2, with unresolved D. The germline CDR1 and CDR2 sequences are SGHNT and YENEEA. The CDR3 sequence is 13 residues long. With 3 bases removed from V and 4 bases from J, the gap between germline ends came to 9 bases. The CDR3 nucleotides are TGTGCCAGCAGCTTGCCAAGTGCCTATGGCTACACCTTC. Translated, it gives CASSLPSAYGYTF.

The CDR3 is CASSGRLAGGGYEQFF. The CDR3 bases are TGTGCCAGCAGCGGCCGACTAGCGGGAGGGGGGTATGAGCAGTTCTTC. The chain joins TRBV9 to TRBJ2-1, with 14 positions matching TRBD2. This CDR3 contains 16 residues. The V gene end was trimmed by 3 bases and the J gene end by 8 bases; junction bases not matched to a gene: 7. Germline assignment: CDR1 SGDLS and CDR2 YYNGEE.

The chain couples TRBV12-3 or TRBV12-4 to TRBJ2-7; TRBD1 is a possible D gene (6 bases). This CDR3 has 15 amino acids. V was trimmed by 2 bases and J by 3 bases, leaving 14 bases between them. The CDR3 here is CASSLFGTNYYEQYF. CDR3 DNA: TGTGCCAGCAGTTTATTCGGGACAAACTACTACGAGCAGTACTTC.

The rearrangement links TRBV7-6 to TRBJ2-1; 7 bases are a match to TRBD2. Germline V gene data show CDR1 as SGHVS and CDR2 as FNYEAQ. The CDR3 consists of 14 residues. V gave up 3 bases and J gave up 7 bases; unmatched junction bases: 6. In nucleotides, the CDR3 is TGTGCCAGCAGCTTGGAGCGGGGTTTGAATGAGCAGTTCTTC. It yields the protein CASSLERGLNEQFF. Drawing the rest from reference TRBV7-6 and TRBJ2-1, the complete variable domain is GAGVSQSPRYKVTKRGQDVALRCDPISGHVSLYWYRQALGQGPEFLTYFNYEAQQDKSGLPNDRFSAERPEGSISTLTIQRTEQRDSAMYRCASSLERGLNEQFFGPGTRLTVL.

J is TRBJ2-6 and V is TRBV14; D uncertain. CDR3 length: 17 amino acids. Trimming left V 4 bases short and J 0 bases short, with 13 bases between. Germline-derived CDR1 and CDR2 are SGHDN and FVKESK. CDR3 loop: CASSRAGFGSGANVLTF. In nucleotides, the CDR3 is TGTGCCAGCAGCCGTGCTGGTTTCGGCTCTGGGGCCAACGTCCTGACTTTC.

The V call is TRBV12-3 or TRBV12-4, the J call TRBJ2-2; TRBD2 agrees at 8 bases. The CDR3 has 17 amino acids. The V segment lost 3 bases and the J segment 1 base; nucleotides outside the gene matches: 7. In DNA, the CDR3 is TGTGCCAGCAGTTTCCCCCCTAGCGGGCTGAACACCGGGGAGCTGTTTTTT. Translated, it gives CASSFPPSGLNTGELFF.

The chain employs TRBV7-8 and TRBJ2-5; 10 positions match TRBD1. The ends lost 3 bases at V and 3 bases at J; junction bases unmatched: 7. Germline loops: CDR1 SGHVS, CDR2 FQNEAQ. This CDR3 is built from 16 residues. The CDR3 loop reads CASSFRQGAREETQYF. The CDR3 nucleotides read TGTGCCAGCAGCTTCCGACAGGGGGCTAGGGAAGAGACCCAGTACTTC. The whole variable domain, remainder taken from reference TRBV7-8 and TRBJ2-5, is GAGVSQSPRYKVAKRGQDVALRCDPISGHVSLFWYQQALGQGPEFLTYFQNEAQLDKSGLPSDRFFAERPEGSVSTLKIQRTQQEDSAVYLCASSFRQGAREETQYFGPGTRLLVL.

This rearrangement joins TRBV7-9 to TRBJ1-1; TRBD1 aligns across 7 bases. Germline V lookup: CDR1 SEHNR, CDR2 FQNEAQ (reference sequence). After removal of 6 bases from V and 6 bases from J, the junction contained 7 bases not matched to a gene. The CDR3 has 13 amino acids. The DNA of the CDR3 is TGTGCCAGCAGGCCCACAGGGGCCCCTGAAGCTTTCTTT. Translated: CASRPTGAPEAFF.

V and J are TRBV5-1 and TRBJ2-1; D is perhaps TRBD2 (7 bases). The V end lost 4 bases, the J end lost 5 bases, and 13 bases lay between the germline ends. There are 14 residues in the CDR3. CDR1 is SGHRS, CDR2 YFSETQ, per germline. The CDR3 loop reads CASSGGDTHNEQFF. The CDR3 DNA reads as TGCGCCAGCAGCGGGGGGGACACACACAATGAGCAGTTCTTC.

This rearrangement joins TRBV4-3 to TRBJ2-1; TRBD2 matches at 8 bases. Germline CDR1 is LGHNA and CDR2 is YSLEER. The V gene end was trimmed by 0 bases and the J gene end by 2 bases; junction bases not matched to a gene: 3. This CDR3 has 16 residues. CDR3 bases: TGCGCCAGCAGCCAAGACCTACTAGCGGCCTACAATGAGCAGTTCTTC. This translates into CASSQDLLAAYNEQFF.

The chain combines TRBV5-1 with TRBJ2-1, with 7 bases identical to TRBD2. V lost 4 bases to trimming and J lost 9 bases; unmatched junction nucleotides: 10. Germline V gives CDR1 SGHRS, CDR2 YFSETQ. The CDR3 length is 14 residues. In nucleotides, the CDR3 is TGCGCCAGCAGCCCTAATTTCGGCGGGAGTGAGCAGTTCTTC. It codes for CASSPNFGGSEQFF.

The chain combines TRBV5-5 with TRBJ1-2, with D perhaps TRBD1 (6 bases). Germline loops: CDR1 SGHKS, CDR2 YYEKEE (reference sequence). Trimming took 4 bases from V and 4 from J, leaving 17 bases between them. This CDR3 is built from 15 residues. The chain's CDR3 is CASSGGTRSFYGYTF. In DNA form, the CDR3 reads TGTGCCAGCAGCGGGGGGACACGGAGTTTCTATGGCTACACCTTC. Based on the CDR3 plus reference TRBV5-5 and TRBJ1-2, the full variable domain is DAGVTQSPTHLIKTRGQQVTLRCSPISGHKSVSWYQQVLGQGPQFIFQYYEKEERGRGNFPDRFSARQFPNYSSELNVNALLLGDSALYLCASSGGTRSFYGYTFGSGTRLTVV.